The 20 T cell receptor beta chains listed next were all sequenced from one sample in a study of T cell repertoires in cytomegalovirus infection. From the reads, TCRdb called clonotypes with MiXCR, one entry per CDR3 protein. Seen here are almost 500,000 distinct CDR3 sequences, 11% observed once, and the top ten hold 10%. Sequencing was performed on PBMCs. These receptors were taken from a human donor in good health (CMV status not recorded). Some clones in this sample may be carry-over from other donors' samples.

This clonotype was detected many times. The chain uses TRBV5-8 and TRBJ2-5, with TRBD2 matching 16 bases. The CDR3 runs 18 residues. Trimming took 0 bases from V and 5 from J; bases not matched to a gene: 7. Germline CDR1 and CDR2: SGHTS and YDEGEE. The CDR3 bases are TGTGCCAGCAGCTTGGTCGGGACTAGCGGGGGGGCGGAGGAGACCCAGTACTTC. Protein sequence: CASSLVGTSGGAEETQYF.

This clonotype was counted ten times or more. V and J are TRBV5-1 and TRBJ1-3, with no clear D. The CDR3 length is 13 residues. V was clipped by 0 bases and J by 12 bases, with 13 bases between them. Germline lookup yields CDR1 SGHRS and CDR2 YFSETQ. The CDR3 DNA reads TGCGCCAGCAGCTTGGACAGCCTCTCGGACATATATTTT. Its protein product is CASSLDSLSDIYF.

The chain couples TRBV28 to TRBJ2-3; TRBD1 agrees at 8 bases. V trimming: 5 bases; J trimming: 7 bases; junction bases outside the gene matches: 11. CDR1 is MDHEN, CDR2 SYDVKM, per germline. The CDR3 has 15 amino acids. In nucleotides, the CDR3 is TGTGCCAGCAGTCCTCTCGGACAGGGAGCAAATACGCAGTATTTT. Amino acid sequence: CASSPLGQGANTQYF.

The chain uses TRBV14 and TRBJ1-4; TRBD1 agrees at 8 bases. Losses at the gene ends were 5 bases for V and 4 bases for J; bases not matched to a gene: 9. Germline V gene lookup returns CDR1 SGHDN and CDR2 FVKESK. This CDR3 comprises 16 residues. For the CDR3, the DNA is TGTGCCAGCAGCGCAAGAAGGACAGGGATTAATGAAAAACTGTTTTTT. This gives the protein CASSARRTGINEKLFF.

This clonotype was detected many times. The rearrangement joins TRBV5-1 to TRBJ2-7; 7 nucleotides align to TRBD1. This CDR3 region has 14 residues. In germline, CDR1 is SGHRS, CDR2 YFSETQ. V shed 2 bases, J shed 2 bases, and the junction held 4 bases outside the gene matches. CDR3: CASSLGTEAYEQYF. DNA of the CDR3: TGCGCCAGCAGCTTAGGGACAGAAGCCTACGAGCAGTACTTC. The full variable domain, rest sourced from reference TRBV5-1 and TRBJ2-7, is KAGVTQTPRYLIKTRGQQVTLSCSPISGHRSVSWYQQTPGQGLQFLFEYFSETQRNKGNFPGRFSGRQFSNSRSEMNVSTLELGDSALYLCASSLGTEAYEQYFGPGTRLTVT.

This clonotype was counted a few times. The rearrangement links TRBV5-5 to TRBJ1-3; D not resolved. V dropped 4 bases and J dropped 0 bases, with 11 bases sitting between them. The CDR3 has 15 amino acids. Germline CDR1 and CDR2: SGHKS and YYEKEE (reference sequence). The CDR3 DNA follows: TGTGCCAGCAGCGTTACATCAAGCTCTGGAAACACCATATATTTT. It codes for CASSVTSSSGNTIYF.

This clonotype was seen at least ten times. The genes are TRBV12-3 or TRBV12-4 and TRBJ1-4; D possibly corresponds to TRBD1 (6 bases). This CDR3 is 13 amino acids long. V was trimmed by 5 bases and J by 4 bases, leaving 8 bases between them. CDR3 in amino acids: CASSVQGNEKLFF. The DNA of the CDR3 is TGTGCCAGCAGTGTACAGGGTAATGAAAAACTGTTTTTT.

The chain has TRBV20-1 and TRBJ2-1, with 8 nucleotides matching TRBD2. Germline V gene lookup returns CDR1 DFQATT and CDR2 SNEGSKA (reference sequence). Losses at the gene ends were 3 bases for V and 0 bases for J; bases not matched to a gene: 7. CDR3 size: 16 residues. CDR3 bases: TGCAGTGCTAGCGCAGCGGGGGCCAGCTCCTACAATGAGCAGTTCTTC. It yields the protein CSASAAGASSYNEQFF.

This clonotype showed up many times. CDR3 nucleotides: TGTGCCAGCAGCGGGACTAGCGGCCTCACCGGGGAGCTGTTTTTT. Translating gives CASSGTSGLTGELFF. The chain links TRBV7-2 to TRBJ2-2, with 11 bases fitting TRBD2. V lost 5 bases to trimming and J lost 4 bases; unmatched junction nucleotides: 3. Germline assignment: CDR1 SGHTA and CDR2 FQGNSA. This CDR3 spans 15 amino acids.

At least ten counts were recorded for this clonotype. This chain joins TRBV2 and TRBJ2-1, with D perhaps TRBD1 (6 bases). The length of the CDR3 is 14 residues. Trimming shortened V by 8 bases and J by 4 bases, and 15 bases separated the two germline ends. Germline V gives CDR1 SNHLY, CDR2 FYNNEI. DNA for the CDR3: TGTGCCAGCCTCGGGACACTGAGGTACAATGAGCAGTTCTTC. Its translation is CASLGTLRYNEQFF.

This clonotype was picked up a small number of times. CDR3 nucleotides: TGCAGTGCCGGGGAAGGGAGGGAAGTTAGCTATGGCTACACCTTC. The encoded protein is CSAGEGREVSYGYTF. The rearrangement links TRBV20-1 to TRBJ1-2; no clear D gene. The V end lost 6 bases, the J end lost 4 bases, and 21 bases lay between the germline ends. Germline V gene data show CDR1 as DFQATT and CDR2 as SNEGSKA (reference sequence). The CDR3 length is 15 residues.

The chain is built from TRBV29-1 and TRBJ2-5; tentatively, D is TRBD1 (5 bases). The CDR3 is 13 residues long. V dropped 4 bases and J dropped 5 bases, with 14 bases sitting between them. Germline V lookup: CDR1 SQVTM, CDR2 ANQGSEA. In nucleotides, the CDR3 is TGCAGCGTTGGCCTCAGGGTTGTGGAGACCCAGTACTTC. It is translated as CSVGLRVVETQYF.

This sequence joins TRBV28 and TRBJ1-1; TRBD1 agrees at 7 bases. The CDR3 has 16 amino acids. Germline V CDR1 and CDR2: MDHEN, SYDVKM. J gave up 1 base and V 6 bases, and 11 bases lay outside the gene matches. CDR3 amino acids: CASRPPGGNPNTEAFF. The DNA for the CDR3 is TGTGCCAGCAGACCTCCAGGGGGGAATCCGAACACTGAAGCTTTCTTT.

This clonotype was observed a few times. V gene TRBV5-4 combines with J gene TRBJ2-5; 9 nucleotides agree with TRBD2. Germline V gene data show CDR1 as SGHNT and CDR2 as YYREEE (reference sequence). This CDR3 comprises 14 residues. With 1 base clipped from V and 4 bases from J, the junction kept 2 bases outside the gene matches. The CDR3 here is CASSLLREGETQYF. The CDR3 coding sequence is TGTGCCAGCAGCTTGTTGCGGGAGGGAGAGACCCAGTACTTC.

The gene calls are TRBV24-1 and TRBJ2-5; perhaps D is TRBD1 or TRBD2 (5 bases each). Per the germline V gene, CDR1 is KGHDR and CDR2 is SFDVKD. The ends were cut back, 2 bases at V and 5 bases at J, with 8 bases in the middle. This CDR3 region has 13 residues. The CDR3 nucleotides are TGTGCCACCAGTGATTGGGACGGCGAGACCCAGTACTTC. Protein: CATSDWDGETQYF.

This clonotype was detected a few times. V is TRBV24-1 and J is TRBJ2-3; possible D gene TRBD1, 6 bases. V dropped 3 bases and J dropped 4 bases, with 16 bases sitting between them. CDR1 and CDR2 (germline): KGHDR, SFDVKD. This CDR3 region has 16 residues. The CDR3 DNA reads TGTGCCACCAGTGATCTCCGGGACAACAGACCAGATACGCAGTATTTT. Its protein product is CATSDLRDNRPDTQYF.

In this sample, this clonotype turned up many times. The chain is built from TRBV20-1 and TRBJ2-1; 7 nucleotides match TRBD2. Germline CDR1 is DFQATT and CDR2 is SNEGSKA (reference sequence). This CDR3 is 16 amino acids long. The V segment lost 0 bases and the J segment 5 bases; nucleotides outside the gene matches: 10. The CDR3 reads CSARDSQAGTHNEQFF. The CDR3 DNA reads TGCAGTGCTAGAGATTCCCAAGCGGGGACGCACAATGAGCAGTTCTTC.

The chain has TRBV14 and TRBJ1-2; D not resolved. Germline V gives CDR1 SGHDN, CDR2 FVKESK. This CDR3 region has 15 residues. Trimming stripped 0 bases from V and 1 base from J, with 9 bases between. The CDR3 sequence: CASSQDGYGNYGYTF. The CDR3 DNA sequence: TGTGCCAGCAGCCAAGATGGTTATGGTAACTATGGCTACACCTTC. The full variable domain, its missing parts supplied by reference TRBV14 and TRBJ1-2, is EAGVTQFPSHSVIEKGQTVTLRCDPISGHDNLYWYRRVMGKEIKFLLHFVKESKQDESGMPNNRFLAERTGGTYSTLKVQPAELEDSGVYFCASSQDGYGNYGYTFGSGTRLTVV.

This clonotype was seen many times. The chain carries TRBV6-5 and TRBJ1-4, with no clear D. V shed 0 bases and J shed 10 bases, with 9 bases lying between them. Germline CDR1 reads MNHEY; CDR2 reads SVGAGI. This CDR3 is 13 amino acids long. CDR3 sequence: CASSYSESGKLFF. The CDR3 DNA reads as TGTGCCAGCAGTTACTCTGAAAGTGGAAAACTGTTTTTT.

This clonotype was counted many times. V usage is TRBV3-1 and J usage is TRBJ1-4; a possible D gene is TRBD1 (6 bases). This CDR3 spans 17 amino acids. Between the trimmed V and J ends, which lost 0 bases and 5 bases, there was a span of 16 bases. Looked up from germline, CDR1 is LGHDT and CDR2 is YNNKEL (reference sequence). The CDR3 coding sequence is TGTGCCAGCAGCCAAGATGAACGACAGGTCCTCAATGAAAAACTGTTTTTT. This sequence encodes CASSQDERQVLNEKLFF.